A single sample is the source of the 2 T cell receptor beta chains below, sequenced in a study of blood T cell repertoires in COVID-19. Profiled with immunoSEQ multiplex PCR; TCRdb holds only in-frame clones, not every one. The table shows approximately 46,000 clones, with nearly 90% occurring only once. The specimen was peripheral blood. These receptors were taken from a man between 50 and 59 years old with active COVID-19.

J is TRBJ2-3 and V is TRBV2; 10 bases match TRBD2. V shed 6 bases, J shed 0 bases, and the junction held 15 bases outside the gene matches. The CDR3 is made up of 19 amino acids. CDR1 SNHLY and CDR2 FYNNEI come from the germline V gene. The CDR3 sequence: CASRARSGGARFSTDTQYF. For the CDR3, the DNA is TGTGCCAGCAGGGCTCGGAGCGGGGGGGCCCGTTTTAGCACAGATACGCAGTATTTT.

The gene calls are TRBV30 and TRBJ2-1; possible D gene TRBD1, 6 bases. The germline gives CDR1 GTSNPN, CDR2 SVGIG (reference sequence). V was trimmed by 3 bases and J by 8 bases, leaving 14 bases between them. CDR3 length: 13 residues. DNA of the CDR3: TGTGCCTGGAGCGGACAGATCTGGGATGAGCAGTTCTTC. It codes for CAWSGQIWDEQFF.